A single sample gave rise to the 9 T cell receptor beta chains below, sequenced in a study of blood T cell repertoires in COVID-19. Some clones are missing from TCRdb's copy, which holds only in-frame ones; the method was immunoSEQ multiplex PCR. Here the sample spans 81,000 or so clones, more than 70% being singletons. The sample consisted of peripheral blood. These receptors originate from a man aged 45 to 65 with active COVID-19.

The J gene is TRBJ2-5, the V gene TRBV7-2; D is undetermined. V lost 5 bases and J lost 5, with 9 bases in between. Germline V gene lookup returns CDR1 SGHTA and CDR2 FQGNSA. CDR3 length: 12 amino acids. CDR3 DNA: TGTGCCAGCAGCGCCTACGGGGAGACCCAGTACTTC. Protein: CASSAYGETQYF.

V and J are TRBV18 and TRBJ2-7; 11 bases map to TRBD2. Germline CDR1 reads KGHSH; CDR2 reads LQKENI. This CDR3 region has 15 residues. After removal of 4 bases from V and 4 bases from J, the junction contained 6 bases not matched to a gene. CDR3 coding DNA: TGTGCCAGCTCACGGCCACTAGCGGGAGTGTACGAGCAGTACTTC. Translating it yields CASSRPLAGVYEQYF.

The count of this clone is one. This rearrangement joins TRBV11-2 to TRBJ2-7; 8 nucleotides align to TRBD2. Losses at the gene ends were 5 bases for V and 5 bases for J; bases not matched to a gene: 11. The CDR3 is 15 residues long. Germline V gene lookup returns CDR1 SGHAT and CDR2 FQNNGV. CDR3 sequence reads: CASSLSGIRLDEQYF. The CDR3 coding sequence is TGTGCCAGCAGCCTTAGCGGGATAAGGCTCGACGAGCAGTACTTC.

CDR3 nucleotides: TGTGCCAGCAGCTCCCGGGACAGGGTATCTGAAGCTTTCTTT. It is translated as CASSSRDRVSEAFF. V gene TRBV7-3 combines with J gene TRBJ1-1, with 9 bases identical to TRBD1. V trimming: 4 bases; J trimming: 6 bases; junction bases outside the gene matches: 6. Germline V lookup: CDR1 SGHTA, CDR2 FQGTGA. The CDR3 covers 14 residues.

This clone has only a few counts. The CDR3 reads CASSQDQRQFNQPQHF. The CDR3 DNA is TGCGCCAGCAGCCAAGATCAGAGACAGTTCAATCAGCCCCAGCATTTT. The chain links TRBV4-1 to TRBJ1-5, with a tentative D call TRBD1 (5 bases). Trimming removed 0 bases at V and 3 bases at J, with 12 bases between. CDR1 is MGHRA and CDR2 is YSYEKL in the germline V gene. CDR3 length: 16 amino acids.

The V and J genes are TRBV11-2 and TRBJ2-2, with 7 bases that match TRBD2. This CDR3 is 15 amino acids long. Unmatched junction bases numbered 1, after V lost 1 base and J lost 2 bases. Germline V gene sequence: CDR1 SGHAT, CDR2 FQNNGV. The CDR3 DNA reads TGTGCCAGCAGCTTAGGCGGGGGAAACACCGGGGAGCTGTTTTTT. It is translated as CASSLGGGNTGELFF. Full variable domain (remainder filled in from reference TRBV11-2 and TRBJ2-2): EAGVAQSPRYKIIEKRQSVAFWCNPISGHATLYWYQQILGQGPKLLIQFQNNGVVDDSQLPKDRFSAERLKGVDSTLKIQPAKLEDSAVYLCASSLGGGNTGELFFGEGSRLTVL.

The CDR3 protein is CASTTAGAFSYNEQFF. As DNA, the CDR3 is TGTGCCAGCACCACCGCAGGGGCTTTCTCCTACAATGAGCAGTTCTTC. The chain employs TRBV5-6 and TRBJ2-1, with D tentatively TRBD1 (6 bases). Trimming cost V 6 bases and J 0 bases, with 16 bases left between them. Germline assignment: CDR1 SGHDT and CDR2 YYEEEE. The CDR3 contains 16 residues.

This clone was recorded only once. The rearrangement links TRBV7-2 to TRBJ1-2; 8 bases map to TRBD1. In germline, CDR1 is SGHTA, CDR2 FQGNSA. Unmatched junction bases numbered 7, after V lost 5 bases and J lost 8 bases. The CDR3 consists of 13 residues. In nucleotides, the CDR3 is TGTGCCAGCAGCCGAGGACAGGGCTACGGCTACACCTTC. It translates to CASSRGQGYGYTF.

The CDR3 DNA reads TGTGCCAGCAGCTTGAAAGGGACAGGGGGCGGAGATACGCAGTATTTT. This encodes CASSLKGTGGGDTQYF. The genes are TRBV7-2 and TRBJ2-3; 12 nucleotides line up with TRBD1. V lost 3 bases and J lost 5; bases outside the gene matches: 6. This CDR3 contains 16 residues. The germline V gene encodes CDR1 SGHTA and CDR2 FQGNSA.